This entry describes one TCR beta chain. The data stem from a study of blood T cell dynamics during melanoma immunotherapy. The CDR3 is made up of 13 amino acids. Germline V gene lookup returns CDR1 LGHNA and CDR2 YNFKEQ. The germline V and J ends were trimmed by 4 bases and 11 bases, with 17 bases remaining between them. Described time point: week 3, after first cycle of checkpoint inhibitor. Patients with prior systemic cancer treatment, concomitant immunosuppressants, or other active malignancies were excluded. The method was immunoSEQ multiplex PCR; TCRdb's version includes in-frame clones alone and lacks a portion of them. Among about 5,900 clones listed, 84% were seen once.

The chain recombines TRBV4-2 with TRBJ2-5, with D tentatively TRBD2 (6 bases). The material was blood, obtained from a patient treated with checkpoint blockade. This receptor was identified in a human donor with melanoma. The CDR3 protein is CASSRLEGGEQYF. The CDR3 DNA sequence: TGTGCCAGCAGCCGCCTAGAGGGAGGTGAGCAGTACTTC.